This TCR beta chain came from a study of blood T cell repertoires in COVID-19. Study-level background: The cDNA or gDNA used as material had been derived from T cells, B-cell-depleted T cells, or PBMCs.

The CDR3 extends over 15 amino acids. V lost 3 bases and J lost 4, with 14 bases in between. The germline CDR1 and CDR2 sequences are SGDLS and YYNGEE. Study processing details: Amplified reference gene primers provided the basis for estimating nucleated cell counts. Assay: immunoSEQ multiplex PCR; the TCRdb copy retains only in-frame clones and omits some. V and J calls and clone size are copied from that table; D and trimming were computed from the DNA. The sample shows some 220,000 clones, 80% of them seen only once. The clonotype originates from a human donor in a cohort sampled during active COVID-19. Sequenced input: peripheral blood. V usage is TRBV9 and J usage is TRBJ1-3; D unclear. This CDR3 reads CASSESGMQGNTIYF. For the CDR3, the DNA is TGTGCCAGCAGCGAAAGCGGGATGCAAGGAAACACCATATATTTT.